What follows describes a single T cell receptor beta chain. Repertoires were generated with immunoSEQ multiplex PCR, while TCRdb's copy carries only in-frame clones and drops some. Among around 20,000 clones listed, 30% to 40% were seen once. Plating of some 200,000 CFSE-labeled responder cells was done together with some 200,000 irradiated, violet-dye-labeled stimulator cells. Proliferating responders of the CD3+CD4+ and CD3+CD8+ phenotypes with low CFSE were sorted after the reaction. The data were taken from a study of graft-versus-host responses after intestinal transplantation. Turning to the study itself: Each transplant was multivisceral, liver-intestinal, or isolated intestinal. Anti-thymocyte globulin induction was given to all recipients, followed by tacrolimus and steroids for roughly 3 years.

This CDR3 has 11 amino acids. Germline V gives CDR1 MGHRA, CDR2 YSYEKL. V gave up 3 bases and J gave up 13 bases, with 12 bases separating them. This TCR came from a human patient who received an intestinal transplant. The rearrangement links TRBV4-1 to TRBJ1-2; maybe TRBD1 (5 bases). Sequences were derived from alloreactive CD8+ T cells from a mixed lymphocyte reaction culture, sampled before intestinal transplant. Stated subset: CFSE-low proliferating T cells sorted from approximately 6-day pre-transplant mixed lymphocyte reaction (GvH or HvG direction). The CDR3: CASSQSGSVTF. The CDR3 bases are TGCGCCAGCAGCCAGTCAGGGTCGGTCACCTTC.